A single sample gave rise to the 8 T cell receptor beta chains below, sequenced in a study of T cell responses to AZD1222 COVID-19 vaccine (dated by TCRdb to 2020 to 2022). Libraries were constructed by the immunoSEQ multiplex PCR assay. Imported from immuneACCESS, the table was reduced by TCRdb to in-frame sequences with V and J called. These copies leave out some clones; in studies compared against another copy, an unresolved V gene accounts for under half, and the cause of the remainder is not known. This sample holds 150,000 or so clones; 88% were observed only once. Around 3% of the sample is held by the ten biggest clonotypes. The intended sense of this specimen's time point label: baseline before first vaccination. Sequences were derived from peripheral blood, sampled on day 0 of AZD1222 vaccination. The receptors shown here come from an adult in good health.

The chain has TRBV5-4 and TRBJ2-5; D might be TRBD1 (6 bases). The ends were cut back, 5 bases at V and 3 bases at J, with 8 bases in the middle. The germline V gene encodes CDR1 SGHNT and CDR2 YYREEE (reference sequence). The CDR3 consists of 12 residues. CDR3 in DNA: TGTGCCAGCAGATCAGGGGAAGAGACCCAGTACTTC. Translating gives CASRSGEETQYF. Using reference TRBV5-4 and TRBJ2-5 for the parts outside the CDR3, the full variable domain is ETGVTQSPTHLIKTRGQQVTLRCSSQSGHNTVSWYQQALGQGPQFIFQYYREEENGRGNFPPRFSGLQFPNYSSELNVNALELDDSALYLCASRSGEETQYFGPGTRLLVL.

This clone was observed a few times. The rearrangement joins TRBV4-2 to TRBJ1-2; D gene ambiguous. Trimming left V 0 bases short and J 4 bases short, with 12 bases between. The CDR3 has 15 amino acids. The V gene's germline CDR1 is LGHNA and CDR2 YNFKEQ. The CDR3 DNA sequence: TGTGCCAGCAGCCAAGAGACTGCGGGCTCCTATGGCTACACCTTC. Its translation: CASSQETAGSYGYTF.

The chain links TRBV3-1 (or the pseudogene TRBV3-2) to TRBJ2-1; 7 bases map to TRBD1. The germline V gene encodes CDR1 LGHDT and CDR2 YNNKEL (reference sequence). V shed 3 bases, J shed 0 bases, and the junction held 8 bases outside the gene matches. The CDR3 consists of 17 residues. The CDR3 bases are TGTGCCAGCAGCCACAAAACAGGGGCCAGCTCCTACAATGAGCAGTTCTTC. Translating it yields CASSHKTGASSYNEQFF.

The chain employs TRBV10-3 and TRBJ2-1; TRBD2 matches 8 bases. Germline assignment: CDR1 ENHRY and CDR2 SYGVKD. The CDR3 sequence is 14 residues long. V lost 6 bases and J lost 4; bases outside the gene matches: 5. This CDR3 reads CAIRTGGRYNEQFF. For the CDR3, the DNA is TGTGCCATCAGGACGGGGGGGCGGTACAATGAGCAGTTCTTC.

In regard to this clone: Other DNA variants within this sample encode the same CDR3. This chain connects TRBV5-5 to TRBJ1-5, with a possible D match to TRBD1 (5 bases). Trimming shortened V by 1 base and J by 0 bases, and 8 bases separated the two germline ends. The CDR3 contains 15 residues. CDR1 and CDR2 from the germline V gene are SGHKS and YYEKEE (reference sequence). CDR3: CASSLLGDSNQPQHF. CDR3 nucleotides: TGTGCCAGCAGCTTGTTGGGGGATAGCAATCAGCCCCAGCATTTT.

The chain has TRBV5-1 and TRBJ1-1, with D hard to call. Germline V gives CDR1 SGHRS, CDR2 YFSETQ. Trimming took 5 bases from V and 0 from J, leaving 11 bases between them. The CDR3 length is 14 residues. CDR3 in amino acids: CASRLIPMNTEAFF. The CDR3 DNA follows: TGCGCCAGCAGACTTATCCCCATGAACACTGAAGCTTTCTTT.

This clone has just a few counts. The chain joins TRBV29-1 to TRBJ2-5, with D unclear. The CDR3 length is 12 residues. The germline CDR1 and CDR2 sequences are SQVTM and ANQGSEA. The germline V and J ends were trimmed by 4 bases and 2 bases, with 8 bases remaining between them. Here the CDR3 DNA reads TGCAGCGTTGGTCATACTCAAGAGACCCAGTACTTC. Translation: CSVGHTQETQYF.

This chain uses TRBV5-1 with TRBJ2-7; the match to TRBD1 covers 8 bases. Germline CDR1 SGHRS, CDR2 YFSETQ. The CDR3 has 15 residues. With 5 bases clipped from V and 0 bases from J, the junction kept 7 bases outside the gene matches. CDR3 amino acids: CASRQGQGFSYEQYF. Written as DNA, the CDR3 is TGCGCCAGCAGACAAGGACAGGGATTCTCCTACGAGCAGTACTTC.